Listed below are T cell receptor beta chains from one sample, sequenced in a study of T cell changes during pregnancy in multiple sclerosis. The assay was immunoSEQ multiplex PCR, and TCRdb's table has in-frame clones only and misses some. The sample shows roughly 40,000 clones, approximately 92% of them seen only once. Source: CD4+ T cells from peripheral blood mononuclear cells, taken in the third trimester of pregnancy. Receptor source: a female donor with multiple sclerosis, enrolled in a pregnancy study. CDR3s leave out the opening cysteine and the closing phenylalanine or tryptophan.

j_call: TRBJ2-1; v_call: TRBV12-5; cdr3_aa: ASGGTGLSSYNEQF
j_call: TRBJ2-1; v_call: TRBV5-1; cdr3_aa: ASSLTSGIWNEQF
j_call: TRBJ1-6; v_call: TRBV6-1; cdr3_aa: ASSDPIANSPLH
j_call: TRBJ1-4; v_call: TRBV1; cdr3_aa: TSSQGDCKKLF
j_call: TRBJ2-6; v_call: TRBV27; cdr3_aa: ASSPGQFRSGANVLT
j_call: TRBJ2-1; v_call: TRBV10-3; cdr3_aa: AIRAQGGDNEQF
j_call: TRBJ2-1; v_call: TRBV5-1; cdr3_aa: ASSWGQGTSEQF
j_call: TRBJ2-7; v_call: TRBV21-1; cdr3_aa: ASMTPKAYEQY
j_call: TRBJ1-1; v_call: TRBV7-2; cdr3_aa: ASSVQKTSTEAF
j_call: TRBJ2-7; v_call: TRBV5-1; cdr3_aa: ASSRLEGTYEQY
j_call: TRBJ2-1; v_call: TRBV10-3; cdr3_aa: AISESGLALSEQF
j_call: TRBJ2-7; v_call: TRBV18; cdr3_aa: ASSPGKGISGRPY
j_call: TRBJ1-1; v_call: TRBV29-1; cdr3_aa: SVLEAGMNTEAF
j_call: TRBJ2-1; v_call: TRBV13; cdr3_aa: ASTPRGLDNEQF
j_call: TRBJ1-1; v_call: TRBV6-5; cdr3_aa: ASSPKRQYTEAF
j_call: TRBJ2-7; v_call: TRBV5-1; cdr3_aa: ASSPPGQSYEQY
j_call: TRBJ2-7; v_call: TRBV12-2; cdr3_aa: ASRFWTGGDEQY
j_call: TRBJ1-5; v_call: TRBV6-5; cdr3_aa: ASSSGQGNQPQH
j_call: TRBJ1-2; v_call: TRBV5-4; cdr3_aa: ASSSPDTGGLGGYT
j_call: TRBJ1-1; v_call: TRBV7-9; cdr3_aa: ASSLWQGTEAF
j_call: TRBJ2-7; v_call: TRBV28; cdr3_aa: ASSYQREPYEQY
j_call: TRBJ1-4; v_call: TRBV2; cdr3_aa: ASSAGEGTEKLF
j_call: TRBJ1-1; v_call: TRBV7-9; cdr3_aa: ASSLVLPSTDEAF
j_call: TRBJ2-7; v_call: TRBV11-2; cdr3_aa: ASSSTSGSNGEQY
j_call: TRBJ2-3; v_call: TRBV5-8; cdr3_aa: ASSLSDRVGLLGTDTQY
j_call: TRBJ2-2; v_call: TRBV4-1; cdr3_aa: ASSQEAGGVAGELF
j_call: TRBJ2-7; v_call: TRBV30; cdr3_aa: AWTPQGAEQY
j_call: TRBJ2-7; v_call: TRBV2; cdr3_aa: ASAVRGLSEQY
j_call: TRBJ1-4; v_call: TRBV28; cdr3_aa: ASNSQTVGNEKLF